This entry describes one T cell receptor (beta chain). The antigen remains unidentified. The record originates from a study of T cell responses to AZD1222 COVID-19 vaccine. For the study at large: Pooled samples include second doses given at about 4 or 12 weeks. Study results and limitations: Donors were chiefly white British, with a greater number of females, and clonal diversity was perhaps underestimated. Unmutated variant regions are reportedly the target of nearly half of TCRs that are spike-specific. CD4 TCRs associated with vaccination spanned spike, dominating at 160-218 and 743-854.

Germline lookup yields CDR1 SQVTM and CDR2 ANQGSEA. V dropped 0 bases and J dropped 7 bases, with 7 bases sitting between them. The CDR3 is 12 amino acids. Libraries were prepared by immunoSEQ multiplex PCR; TCRdb keeps only in-frame clonotypes and omits some of them. Here the sample spans about 120,000 clones, roughly nine tenths being singletons. The source of this sequence is an adult in good health. Sequenced here: peripheral blood, sampled on day 0 of AZD1222 vaccination. The genes are TRBV29-1 and TRBJ2-1; the D is unclear. The CDR3 loop reads CSVEEGSNEQFF. DNA for the CDR3: TGCAGCGTTGAAGAGGGTTCGAATGAGCAGTTCTTC.